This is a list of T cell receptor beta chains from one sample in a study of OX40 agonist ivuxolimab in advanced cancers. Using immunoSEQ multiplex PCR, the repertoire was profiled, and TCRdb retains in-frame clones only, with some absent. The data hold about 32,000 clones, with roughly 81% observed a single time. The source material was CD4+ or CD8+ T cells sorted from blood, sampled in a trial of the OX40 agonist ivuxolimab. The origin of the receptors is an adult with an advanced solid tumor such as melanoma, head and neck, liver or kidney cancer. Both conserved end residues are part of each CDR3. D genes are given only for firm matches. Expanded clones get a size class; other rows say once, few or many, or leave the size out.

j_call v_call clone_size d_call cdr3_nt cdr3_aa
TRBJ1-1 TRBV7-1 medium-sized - TGTGCCAGCAGCTCGAGGACTCTTCGAACACTGAAGCTTTCCCAGGACTCTTCGAACACTGAAGCTTTCTTT CASSSRTLRTLKLSQDSSNTEAFF
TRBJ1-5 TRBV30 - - TGTGCCTGGACTTACTCCCTTGGCAATCAGCCCCAGCATTTT CAWTYSLGNQPQHF
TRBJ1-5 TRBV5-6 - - TGTGCCAGCAGCCGCATAGACCAGCCCCAGCATTTT CASSRIDQPQHF
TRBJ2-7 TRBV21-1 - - TGTGCCAGCAGCCCGGGAGGCTCCTACGAGCAGTACTTC CASSPGGSYEQYF
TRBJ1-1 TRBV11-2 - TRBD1 TGTGCCAGCAGCCGGGACAGGGGGAGCACTGAAGCTTTCTTT CASSRDRGSTEAFF
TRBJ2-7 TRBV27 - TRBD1 TGTGCCAGCAGGGACAGGGTAATGGGCTCCTACGAGCAGTACTTC CASRDRVMGSYEQYF
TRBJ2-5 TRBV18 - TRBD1 TGTGCCAGCTCACCAGGGACAGGGAAAGAGACCCAGTACTTC CASSPGTGKETQYF
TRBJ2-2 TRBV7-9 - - TGTGCCAGCAGCCCCGGGCCCCTCACTGGGGAGCTGTTTTTT CASSPGPLTGELFF
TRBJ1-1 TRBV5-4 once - TGTGCCAGCAGCTTCATTAGGGAAAACACTGAAGCTTTCTTT CASSFIRENTEAFF
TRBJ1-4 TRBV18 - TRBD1 TGTGCCAGCTCTTCCGGGACAGGGCTTGAAAAACTGTTTTTT CASSSGTGLEKLFF
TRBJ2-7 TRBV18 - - TGTGCCAGCTCCACGGGCGGGGTCCCCTACGAGCAGTACTTC CASSTGGVPYEQYF
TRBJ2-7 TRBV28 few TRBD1 TGTGCCAGCATTCCAAGCGTCGGGACAGGGCCCTACGAGCAGTACTTC CASIPSVGTGPYEQYF
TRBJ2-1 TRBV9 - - TGTGCCAGCACCCAGGACTCGCCGAGGGCTGAGCAGTTCTTC CASTQDSPRAEQFF
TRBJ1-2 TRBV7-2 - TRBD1 TGTGCCAGCAGCCCAGGAGGGACAGGGAGGGTTGAAGGCTACACCTTC CASSPGGTGRVEGYTF
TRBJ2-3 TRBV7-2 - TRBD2 TGCGCCAGCAGCTTAGGAGGTAGCGGGGGGATCACAGATACGCAGTATTTT CASSLGGSGGITDTQYF
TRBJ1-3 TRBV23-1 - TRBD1 TGCGCCAGCAGTCAATCGGATCCCGGACAGGGAGGAAACACCATATATTTT CASSQSDPGQGGNTIYF
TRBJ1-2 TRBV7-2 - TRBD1 TGTGCCAGCAGCTTAACCAGACAGGGGGCGGGAGGCTACACCTTC CASSLTRQGAGGYTF
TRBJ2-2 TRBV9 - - TGTGCCAGCAGCGTAGAGGGGCAGCCAACCGGGGAGCTGTTTTTT CASSVEGQPTGELFF
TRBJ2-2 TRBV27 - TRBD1 TGTGCCAGCAGTTCGGGACAGGGGGCCCTCGCCGGGGAGCTGTTTTTT CASSSGQGALAGELFF
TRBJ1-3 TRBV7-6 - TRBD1 TGTGCCAGCAGCGCCGGGGACAGGGAAATTGGAAACACCATATATTTT CASSAGDREIGNTIYF
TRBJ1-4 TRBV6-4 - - TGTGCCAGACCGGACCTTTCTTGTTCAACTAATGAAAAACTGTTTTTT CARPDLSCSTNEKLFF
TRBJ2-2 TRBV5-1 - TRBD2 TGCGCCAGCAGCACTAGCGGGAGTATTAGAGCCGGGGAGCTGTTTTTT CASSTSGSIRAGELFF
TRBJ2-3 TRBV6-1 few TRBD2 TGTGCCAGCAGTGAAGTTTTGGGTCGGGGTAGCGGGGGGAGTACAGATACGCAGTATTTT CASSEVLGRGSGGSTDTQYF
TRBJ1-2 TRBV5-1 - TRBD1 TGCGCCAGCATACCCGCCCCCGCGACAGGGTTCAACTATGGCTACACCTTC CASIPAPATGFNYGYTF
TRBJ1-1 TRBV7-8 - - TGTGCCAGCAGCTATCCGACAGGTGAAGCTTTCTTT CASSYPTGEAFF
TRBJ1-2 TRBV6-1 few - TGTGCCAGCAGTGAAGTAGGGAAAGGGCCCTATGGCTACACCTTC CASSEVGKGPYGYTF
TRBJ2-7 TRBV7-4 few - TGTGCCAGCAGCCGCCTCCGTGGGACTGAAAGCTCCTACGAGCAGTACTTC CASSRLRGTESSYEQYF
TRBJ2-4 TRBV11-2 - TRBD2 TGTGCCAGCAGCTTAGGTGGCGGGAGCATCGACATTCAGTACTTC CASSLGGGSIDIQYF
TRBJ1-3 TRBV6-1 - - TGTGCCAGCGGGGGGACGGTCTCTGGAAACACCATATATTTT CASGGTVSGNTIYF
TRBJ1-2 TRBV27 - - TGTGCCAGCAGTTTATCGACGGCCTATGGCTACACCTTC CASSLSTAYGYTF
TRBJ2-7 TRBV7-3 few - TGTGCCAGCAGCTCCCGTGGAGGGAGGGAGCAGTACTTC CASSSRGGREQYF
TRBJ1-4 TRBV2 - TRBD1 TGTGCCAGCAGTCGACAGGGCTTGGCTAATGAAAAACTGTTTTTT CASSRQGLANEKLFF
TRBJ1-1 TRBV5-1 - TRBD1 TGCGCCAGCAGCGGAGGACAGGGCATAGCTGAAGCTTTCTTT CASSGGQGIAEAFF
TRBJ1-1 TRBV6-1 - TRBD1 TGTGCCAGCAGGGATCCGGGACAGGCGAACACTGAAGCTTTCTTT CASRDPGQANTEAFF
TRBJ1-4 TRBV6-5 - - TGTGCCAGCACCGCCCGGGCAGAAAAACTGTTTTTT CASTARAEKLFF
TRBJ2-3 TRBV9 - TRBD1 TGTGCCAGCAGCGCCATGGACAGGGGACCCACAGATACGCAGTATTTT CASSAMDRGPTDTQYF
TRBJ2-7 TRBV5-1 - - TGCGCCAGCAGCCCCATAGGTCGGGGCTACGAGCAGTACTTC CASSPIGRGYEQYF
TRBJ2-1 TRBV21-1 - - TGTGCCAGCAGCATGGGACAGGAGAGGTACAATGAGCAGTTCTTC CASSMGQERYNEQFF
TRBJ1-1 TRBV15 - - TGTGCCACCAGCAGAGAAAACAGGGTGGGGACTGAAGCTTTCTTT CATSRENRVGTEAFF
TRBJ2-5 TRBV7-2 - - TGTGCCAGCAGGCCGGGACTCCGACAAGAGACCCAGTACTTC CASRPGLRQETQYF
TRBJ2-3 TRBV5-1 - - TGCGCCAGCAGCTTGGGAGCGACACGCACAGATACGCAGTATTTT CASSLGATRTDTQYF
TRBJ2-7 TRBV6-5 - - TGTGCCGCATCCCCGAGCTCCTACGAGCAGTACTTC CAASPSSYEQYF